This paragraph reports one TCR beta chain. Its antigen remains unknown. At one boundary the junction diverges from the germline segment, which might be a read error. Assay: immunoSEQ multiplex PCR; the TCRdb copy retains only in-frame clones and omits some. The data hold 85,000 to 130,000 clones, with less than 95% observed a single time. This CDR3 has 12 amino acids. In germline, CDR1 is LGHDT, CDR2 YNNKEL (reference sequence). The source of the sample is a study of T cell responses to AZD1222 COVID-19 vaccine. Study-level findings and limits: Every sample of the repertoires postdated the peak T cell response. In a largely white British group with more females than males, clonal diversity was possibly underestimated.

The sequences come from peripheral blood, collected 28 days after the second AZD1222 dose. The receptor was derived from an adult who received the AZD1222 COVID-19 vaccine. The rearrangement uses TRBV3-1 (or the pseudogene TRBV3-2) and TRBJ2-7; D unclear. CDR3 protein: CASSQVETFRHF. The CDR3 DNA is TGTGCCAGCAGCCAAGTCGAGACCTTCAGACACTTC.